This record concerns one T cell receptor (beta chain) sequence. This sample is drawn from a study of technical replicates of blood from several donors. This table comes from immunoSEQ multiplex PCR, and its TCRdb copy is limited to in-frame clones, with some not included. Among 85,000 to 100,000 clones, approximately 95% were seen once, and the ten largest hold more than 0.2%. V was pared by 5 bases and J by 5 bases, with 6 bases of the junction left unmatched. The germline CDR1 and CDR2 sequences are SGHVS and FQNEAQ. CDR3 size: 14 residues. The receptor was isolated from a human donor in good health. This chain uses TRBV7-8 with TRBJ2-1; TRBD2 aligns across 7 bases. Specimen: T cells isolated from PBMCs. This CDR3 reads CASSMLAENNEQFF. CDR3 sequence (DNA): TGTGCCAGCAGCATGCTAGCGGAGAACAATGAGCAGTTCTTC.